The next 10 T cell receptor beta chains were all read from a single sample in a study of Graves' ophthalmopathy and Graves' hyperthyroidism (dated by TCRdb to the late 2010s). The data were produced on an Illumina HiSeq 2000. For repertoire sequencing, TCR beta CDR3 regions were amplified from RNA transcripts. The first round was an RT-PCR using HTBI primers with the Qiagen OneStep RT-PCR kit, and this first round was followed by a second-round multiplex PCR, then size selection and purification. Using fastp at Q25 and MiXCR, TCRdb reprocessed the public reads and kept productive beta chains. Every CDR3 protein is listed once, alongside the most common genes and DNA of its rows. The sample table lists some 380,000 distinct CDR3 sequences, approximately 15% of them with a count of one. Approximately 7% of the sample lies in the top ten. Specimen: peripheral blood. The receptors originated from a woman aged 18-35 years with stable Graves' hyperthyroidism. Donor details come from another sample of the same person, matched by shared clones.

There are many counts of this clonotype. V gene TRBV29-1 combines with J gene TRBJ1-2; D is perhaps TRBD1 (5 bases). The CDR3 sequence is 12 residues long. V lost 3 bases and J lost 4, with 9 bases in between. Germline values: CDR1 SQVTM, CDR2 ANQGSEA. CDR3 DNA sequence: TGCAGCGTTGACCGGGGCCCCTATGGCTACACCTTC. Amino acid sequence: CSVDRGPYGYTF.

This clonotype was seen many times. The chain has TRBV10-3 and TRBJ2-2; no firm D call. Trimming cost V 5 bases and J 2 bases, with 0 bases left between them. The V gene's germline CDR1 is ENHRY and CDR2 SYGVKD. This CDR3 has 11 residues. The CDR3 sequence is CAISNTGELFF. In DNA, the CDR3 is TGTGCCATCAGTAACACCGGGGAGCTGTTTTTT.

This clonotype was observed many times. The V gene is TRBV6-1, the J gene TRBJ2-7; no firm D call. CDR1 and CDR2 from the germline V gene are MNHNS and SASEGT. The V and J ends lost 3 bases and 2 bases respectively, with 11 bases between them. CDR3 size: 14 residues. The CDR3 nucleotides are TGTGCCAGCAGTGACGTGGGGATCGCCTACGAGCAGTACTTC. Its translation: CASSDVGIAYEQYF.

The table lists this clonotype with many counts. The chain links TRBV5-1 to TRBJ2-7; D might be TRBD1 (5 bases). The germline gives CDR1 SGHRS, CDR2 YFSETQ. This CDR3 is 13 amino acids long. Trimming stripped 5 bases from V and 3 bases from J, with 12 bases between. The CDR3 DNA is TGCGCCAGCAGTAAGGGGTCGGGCTACGAGCAGTACTTC. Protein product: CASSKGSGYEQYF.

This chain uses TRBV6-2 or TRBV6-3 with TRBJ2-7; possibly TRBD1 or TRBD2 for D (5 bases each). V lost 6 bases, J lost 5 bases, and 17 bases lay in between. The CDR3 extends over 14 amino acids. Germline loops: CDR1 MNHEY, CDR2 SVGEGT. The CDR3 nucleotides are TGTGCCAGCAGCCCGGGACGCTACTTCGACGAGCAGTACTTC. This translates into CASSPGRYFDEQYF.

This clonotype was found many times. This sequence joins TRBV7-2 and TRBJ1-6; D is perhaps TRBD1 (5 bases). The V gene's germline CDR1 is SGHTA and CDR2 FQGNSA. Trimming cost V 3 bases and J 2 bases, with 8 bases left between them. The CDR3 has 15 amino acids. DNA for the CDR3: TGTGCCAGCAGCTTGAGGGGCGCCTATAATTCACCCCTCCACTTT. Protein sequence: CASSLRGAYNSPLHF.

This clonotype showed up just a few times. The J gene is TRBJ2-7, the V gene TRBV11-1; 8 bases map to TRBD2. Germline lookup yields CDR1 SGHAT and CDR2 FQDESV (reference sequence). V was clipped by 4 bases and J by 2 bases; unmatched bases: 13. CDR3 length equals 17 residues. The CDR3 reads CASSSRGGRMLTYEQYF. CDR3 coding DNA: TGTGCCAGCAGCTCCCGGGGGGGGAGAATGTTGACCTACGAGCAGTACTTC.

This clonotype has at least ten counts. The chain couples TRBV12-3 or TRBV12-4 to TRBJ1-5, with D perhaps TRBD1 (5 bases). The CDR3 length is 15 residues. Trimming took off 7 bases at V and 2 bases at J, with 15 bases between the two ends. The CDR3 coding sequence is TGTGCCAGCACTCTCAGCGGGGGTCGCAATCAGCCCCAGCATTTT. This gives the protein CASTLSGGRNQPQHF.

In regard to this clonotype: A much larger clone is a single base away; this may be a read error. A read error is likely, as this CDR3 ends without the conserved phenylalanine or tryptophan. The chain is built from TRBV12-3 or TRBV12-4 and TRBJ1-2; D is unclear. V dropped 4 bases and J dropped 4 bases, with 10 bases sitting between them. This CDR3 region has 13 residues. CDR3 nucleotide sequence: TGTGCCAGCAGTTATGGGGTATCCTATGGCTACACCGTC. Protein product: CASSYGVSYGYTV.

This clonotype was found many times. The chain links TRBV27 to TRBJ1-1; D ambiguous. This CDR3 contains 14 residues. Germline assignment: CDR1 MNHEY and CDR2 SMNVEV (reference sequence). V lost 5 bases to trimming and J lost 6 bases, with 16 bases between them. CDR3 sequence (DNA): TGTGCCAGCAGTCCCCCCAGCGGGCGTCCTGAAGCTTTCTTT. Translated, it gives CASSPPSGRPEAFF.